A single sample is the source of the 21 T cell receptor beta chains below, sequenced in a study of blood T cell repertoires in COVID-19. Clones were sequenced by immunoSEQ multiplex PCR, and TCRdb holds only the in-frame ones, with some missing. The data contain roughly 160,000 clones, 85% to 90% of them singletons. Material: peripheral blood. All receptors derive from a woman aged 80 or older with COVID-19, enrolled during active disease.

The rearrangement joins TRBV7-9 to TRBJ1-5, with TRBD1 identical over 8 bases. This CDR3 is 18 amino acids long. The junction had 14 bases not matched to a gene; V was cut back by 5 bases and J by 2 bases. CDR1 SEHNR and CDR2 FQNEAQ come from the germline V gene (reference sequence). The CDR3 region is CASSRTPTGGGGNQPQHF. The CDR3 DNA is TGTGCCAGCAGCCGGACACCCACAGGGGGAGGAGGCAATCAGCCCCAGCATTTT.

CDR3 coding DNA: TGCGCCAGCAGCTCAGCCGGGACAGGGAGACAATCACCCCTCCACTTT. As protein: CASSSAGTGRQSPLHF. The chain links TRBV5-1 to TRBJ1-6, with 9 positions matching TRBD1. The CDR3 loop spans 16 amino acids. From germline, CDR1 is SGHRS and CDR2 YFSETQ. Trimming at V came to 3 bases and at J to 10 bases, leaving 11 bases not matched to a gene.

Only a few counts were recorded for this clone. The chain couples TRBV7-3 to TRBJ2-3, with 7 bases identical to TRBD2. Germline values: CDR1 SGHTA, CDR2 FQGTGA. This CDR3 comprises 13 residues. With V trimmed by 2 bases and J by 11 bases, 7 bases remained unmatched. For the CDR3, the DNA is TGTGCCAGCAGCTTACTCGCGGCGGGGGTGCAGTATTTT. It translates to CASSLLAAGVQYF.

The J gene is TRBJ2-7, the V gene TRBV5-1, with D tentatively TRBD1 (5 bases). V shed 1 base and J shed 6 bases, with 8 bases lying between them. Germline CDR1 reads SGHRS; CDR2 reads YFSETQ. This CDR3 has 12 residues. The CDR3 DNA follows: TGCGCCAGCAGCTTGACAGGTGGCGAGCAGTACTTC. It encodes CASSLTGGEQYF.

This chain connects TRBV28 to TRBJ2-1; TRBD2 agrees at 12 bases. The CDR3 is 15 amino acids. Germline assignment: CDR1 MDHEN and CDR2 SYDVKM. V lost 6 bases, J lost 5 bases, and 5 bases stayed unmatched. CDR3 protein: CASRDWTSGDNEQFF. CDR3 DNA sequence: TGTGCCAGCAGGGACTGGACTAGCGGGGACAATGAGCAGTTCTTC.

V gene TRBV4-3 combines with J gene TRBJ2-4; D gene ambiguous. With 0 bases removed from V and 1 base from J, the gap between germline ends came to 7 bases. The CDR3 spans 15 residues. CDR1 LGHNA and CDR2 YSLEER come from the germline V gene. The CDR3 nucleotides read TGCGCCAGCAGCCAAGAGCCGGGTGCCAAAAACATTCAGTACTTC. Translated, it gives CASSQEPGAKNIQYF.

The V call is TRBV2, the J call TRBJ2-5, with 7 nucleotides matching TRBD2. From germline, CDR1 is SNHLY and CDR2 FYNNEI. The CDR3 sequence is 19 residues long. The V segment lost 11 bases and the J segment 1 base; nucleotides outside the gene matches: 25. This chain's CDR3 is CAAAGGLAVPRGIQETQYF. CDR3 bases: TGTGCCGCGGCCGGAGGGCTAGCGGTTCCCCGGGGGATCCAAGAGACCCAGTACTTC.

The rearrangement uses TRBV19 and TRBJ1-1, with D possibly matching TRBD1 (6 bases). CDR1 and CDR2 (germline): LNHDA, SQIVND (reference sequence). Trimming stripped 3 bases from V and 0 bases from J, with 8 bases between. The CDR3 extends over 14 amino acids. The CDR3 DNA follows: TGTGCCAGTAGTATGCGGACAGTGAACACTGAAGCTTTCTTT. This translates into CASSMRTVNTEAFF.

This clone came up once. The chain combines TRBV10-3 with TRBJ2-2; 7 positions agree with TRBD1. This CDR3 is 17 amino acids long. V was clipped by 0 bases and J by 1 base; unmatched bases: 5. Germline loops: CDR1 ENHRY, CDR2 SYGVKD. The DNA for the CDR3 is TGTGCCATCAGTGAGTCCAACAGGGGCGGGAACACCGGGGAGCTGTTTTTT. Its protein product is CAISESNRGGNTGELFF.

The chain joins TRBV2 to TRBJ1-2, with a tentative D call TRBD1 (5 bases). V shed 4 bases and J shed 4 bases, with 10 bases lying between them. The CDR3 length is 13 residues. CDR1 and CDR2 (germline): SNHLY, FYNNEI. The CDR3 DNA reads TGTGCCAGCAGTGGACAGCGTAGCTATGGCTACACCTTC. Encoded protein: CASSGQRSYGYTF.

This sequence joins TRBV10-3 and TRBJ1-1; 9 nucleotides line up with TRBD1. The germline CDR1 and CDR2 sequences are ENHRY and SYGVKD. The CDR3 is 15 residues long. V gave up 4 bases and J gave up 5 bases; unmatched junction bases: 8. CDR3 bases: TGTGCCATCAGTGGGGACAGGGTTCAACTTACTGAAGCTTTCTTT. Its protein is CAISGDRVQLTEAFF.

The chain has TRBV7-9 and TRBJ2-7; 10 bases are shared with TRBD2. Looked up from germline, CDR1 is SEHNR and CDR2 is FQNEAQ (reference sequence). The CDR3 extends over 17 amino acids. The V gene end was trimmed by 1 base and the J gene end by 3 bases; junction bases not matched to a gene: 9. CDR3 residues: CASSLGRLAGVLYEQYF. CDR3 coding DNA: TGTGCCAGCAGCTTAGGTAGGCTAGCGGGAGTTCTCTACGAGCAGTACTTC. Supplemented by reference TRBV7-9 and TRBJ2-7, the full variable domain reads DTGVSQNPRHKITKRGQNVTFRCDPISEHNRLYWYRQTLGQGPEFLTYFQNEAQLEKSRLLSDRFSAERPKGSFSTLEIQRTEQGDSAMYLCASSLGRLAGVLYEQYFGPGTRLTVT.

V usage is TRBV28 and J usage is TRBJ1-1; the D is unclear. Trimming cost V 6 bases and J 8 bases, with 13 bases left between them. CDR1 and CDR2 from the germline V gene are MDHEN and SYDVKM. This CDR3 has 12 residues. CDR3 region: CASSSLQKEAFF. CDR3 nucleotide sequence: TGTGCCAGCAGCTCCCTCCAGAAGGAAGCTTTCTTT.

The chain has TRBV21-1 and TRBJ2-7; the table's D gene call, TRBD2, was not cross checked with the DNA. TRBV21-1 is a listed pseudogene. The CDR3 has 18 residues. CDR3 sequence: CASSKLPDKGDVSYEQYF. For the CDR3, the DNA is TGTGCCAGCAGCAAACTCCCCGACAAGGGAGATGTATCCTACGAGCAGTACTTC.

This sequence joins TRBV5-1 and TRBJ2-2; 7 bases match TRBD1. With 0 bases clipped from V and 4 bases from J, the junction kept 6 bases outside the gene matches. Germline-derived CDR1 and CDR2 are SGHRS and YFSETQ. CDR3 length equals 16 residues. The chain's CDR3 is CASSLAQGQLTGELFF. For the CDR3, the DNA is TGCGCCAGCAGCTTGGCCCAGGGACAGCTCACCGGGGAGCTGTTTTTT.

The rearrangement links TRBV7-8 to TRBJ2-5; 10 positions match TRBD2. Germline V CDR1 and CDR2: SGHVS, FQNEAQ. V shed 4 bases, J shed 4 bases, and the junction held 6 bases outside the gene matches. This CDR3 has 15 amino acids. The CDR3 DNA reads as TGTGCCAGCAGCTCTCTAGGGACTAGCGCAGAGACCCAGTACTTC. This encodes CASSSLGTSAETQYF.

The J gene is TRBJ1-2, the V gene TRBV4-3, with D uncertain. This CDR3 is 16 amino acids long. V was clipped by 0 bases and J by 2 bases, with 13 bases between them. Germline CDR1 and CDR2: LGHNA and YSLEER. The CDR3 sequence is CASSQEVRQTNYGYTF. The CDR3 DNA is TGCGCCAGCAGCCAAGAAGTCAGGCAGACGAACTATGGCTACACCTTC.

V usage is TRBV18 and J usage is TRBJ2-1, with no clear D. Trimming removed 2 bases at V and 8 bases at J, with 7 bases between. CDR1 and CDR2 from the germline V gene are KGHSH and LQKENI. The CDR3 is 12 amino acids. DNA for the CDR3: TGTGCCAGCTCACCAACTTTGCATGAGCAGTTCTTC. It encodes CASSPTLHEQFF.

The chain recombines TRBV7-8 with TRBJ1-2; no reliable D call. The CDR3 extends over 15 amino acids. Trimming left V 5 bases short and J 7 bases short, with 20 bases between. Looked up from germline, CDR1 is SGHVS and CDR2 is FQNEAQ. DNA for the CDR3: TGTGCCAGCAGCCCCCAGTCCGGGAATAGGGCTGGCTACACCTTC. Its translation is CASSPQSGNRAGYTF.

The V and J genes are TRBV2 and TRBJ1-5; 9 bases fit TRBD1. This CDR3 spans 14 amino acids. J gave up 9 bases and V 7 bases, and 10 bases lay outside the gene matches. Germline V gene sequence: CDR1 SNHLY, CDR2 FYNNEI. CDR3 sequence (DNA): TGTGCCAGCAACTCCGGGACAGGGCAAGCGCCCCAGCATTTT. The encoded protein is CASNSGTGQAPQHF.

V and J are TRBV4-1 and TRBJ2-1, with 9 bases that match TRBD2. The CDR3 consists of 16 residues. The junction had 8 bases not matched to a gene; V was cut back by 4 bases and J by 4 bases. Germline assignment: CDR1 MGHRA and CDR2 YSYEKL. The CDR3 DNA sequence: TGCGCCAGCAGCCCAGATACTAGCGGGCGTTACAATGAGCAGTTCTTC. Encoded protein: CASSPDTSGRYNEQFF.